The clone carrying this T cell receptor (beta chain) showed up just a few times. Its cognate antigen is unknown. Germline-derived CDR1 and CDR2 are LNHNV and YYDKDF (reference sequence). With 3 bases removed from V and 6 bases from J, the gap between germline ends came to 15 bases. The CDR3 sequence is 16 residues long. This specimen belongs to a study of early T cells in non-severe SARS-CoV-2 infection. Study-level information: Sequenced bulk RNA came from whole blood that was unsorted, and chains were unpaired. Regarding the study as a whole: Sequences matched to VDJdb favored anti-spike CD8 responses, while private and CD4 specificities were missed.

Researchers tagged individual cDNA molecules with unique molecular identifiers. TCRdb passed the 5' RACE reads through MiXCR, listing each CDR3 protein once. This table has 45,000 to 50,000 distinct CDR3 sequences, 4.5% to 7% appearing once. This receptor was obtained from an adult who was a healthcare worker with PCR-confirmed SARS-CoV-2 infection or an uninfected control (not recorded which). The chain joins TRBV15 to TRBJ1-6; the D gene is possibly TRBD1 (6 bases). Sequenced material: whole blood. This CDR3 reads CATSRAEGQRNSPLHF. DNA for the CDR3: TGTGCCACCAGCAGGGCGGAAGGACAGCGTAATTCACCCCTCCACTTT.